This T cell receptor beta chain emerged from a study of shared clonotypes between healthy human individuals. Findings and limits, study-wide: Tissues were not sampled, only blood, and their repertoires likely differ.

Clones were read by immunoSEQ multiplex PCR, and TCRdb kept only the in-frame ones, dropping some. The table has fewer than 550,000 clones, over 60% seen once; the top ten hold roughly an eighth. With regard to this clone: No antigen is known for it.

V lost 4 bases, J lost 1 base, and 5 bases lay in between. CDR3 length: 13 residues. Germline-derived CDR1 and CDR2 are SNHLY and FYNNEI. The source material was PBMCs. The J gene is TRBJ1-5, the V gene TRBV2; D uncertain. The sequence came from a middle-aged woman in good health. Some clones in this sample may be carry-over from other donors' samples. In DNA form, the CDR3 reads TGTGCCAGCAGTGTCGAGAGCAATCAGCCCCAGCATTTT. Protein: CASSVESNQPQHF.